Here is one TCR beta chain with its context. Many counts were recorded for this clonotype. Its antigen is currently not known. Base qualities are not provided; no much larger clone lies one nucleotide away. This was a case-control study nested in a cohort of healthcare workers in London, UK, who had nasopharyngeal swab PCR tests and blood samples taken every week. Healthcare workers were recruited between 23 and 31 March 2020, during the week of the UK lockdown, and were followed weekly for up to roughly 15 weeks. The sample is drawn from a study of early T cells in non-severe SARS-CoV-2 infection (dated by TCRdb to about 2021). About the study as a whole: Because TCR sequencing relied on bulk RNA taken from unsorted whole blood, pairing of alpha and beta chains was not possible.

Here is what the overall study found, with its caveats: VDJdb matching was skewed toward anti-spike CD8 responses and likely underestimated virus-specific expansions, missing private and CD4 specificities.

Library preparation used 5' RACE. These reads were obtained on a NextSeq 500. In the TCR library protocol, unique molecular identifiers were attached to individual cDNA molecules to correct for PCR bias and sequencing error. Sequencing covered both TCR alpha and beta chains, and within each sample the abundances of alpha and beta sequences were tightly co-correlated. The authors' pipeline ran thus. V gene, J gene and CDR3 annotation of TCR sequences was performed with Decombinator V4. TCRs were defined as expanded if a significant change between any two time points was detected under a Poisson model with p below 0.0001. Abundances of TCRs were expressed as counts per million after normalisation to the total number of TCRs sequenced in each sample. TRAV1-2 paired with TRAJ12, TRAJ20 or TRAJ33 defined MAIT TCRs, while TRAV10 paired with TRAJ18 defined iNKT TCRs. VDJdb, accessed 1 November 2021, was searched for CMV, EBV and SARS-CoV-2 annotated TCRs, with TCRs annotated for multiple antigens excluded. TCRdb reprocessing: public reads trimmed at Q25 with fastp, clones called with MiXCR, in-frame beta chains kept. All rows with the same CDR3 protein become a single entry with the most common DNA and genes. The V and J calls and clone size are TCRdb's, not the authors'. Across this sample there are 53,000 or so distinct CDR3 sequences, with approximately 12% seen only once. The ten largest clonotypes hold over 2.5% of the sample.

For CDR1 and CDR2, the germline V gene (reference sequence) lists SEHNR and FQNEAQ. The V end loses 5 bases and the J end loses 3 bases, and a stretch of 10 bases separates them. The CDR3 holds 13 amino acids from the cysteine to the phenylalanine. The kept DNA is CDR3 alone, 39 bases in frame from the first base. The V and J genes are TRBV7-9 and TRBJ1-1, with the D segment identity uncertain. The sample was whole blood, taken at baseline. The receptor was isolated from an adult who was a healthcare worker with PCR-confirmed SARS-CoV-2 infection or an uninfected control (not recorded which). Here the CDR3 is given as CASSTDGDTEAFF. The DNA sequence reads TGTGCCAGCAGCACAGACGGAGACACTGAAGCTTTCTTT.